This entry is about one TCR beta chain. This sample was taken from a study of T cell responses to AZD1222 COVID-19 vaccine. The method was immunoSEQ multiplex PCR; TCRdb's version includes in-frame clones alone and lacks a portion of them. The sample gives about 120,000 clones, 87% of which show up once; roughly 10% is in the top ten. The TCR originated in an adult in good health. The sequencing used peripheral blood, collected on day 0 of AZD1222 vaccination.

As DNA, the CDR3 is TGTGCCAGCAGTTACACCAATAGCAATCAGCCCCAGCATTTT. Its protein product is CASSYTNSNQPQHF. The chain couples TRBV6-6 to TRBJ1-5; D remains ambiguous. V was pared by 2 bases and J by 0 bases, with 5 bases between. The CDR3 runs 14 residues. The germline V gene encodes CDR1 MNHNY and CDR2 SVGAGI (reference sequence).